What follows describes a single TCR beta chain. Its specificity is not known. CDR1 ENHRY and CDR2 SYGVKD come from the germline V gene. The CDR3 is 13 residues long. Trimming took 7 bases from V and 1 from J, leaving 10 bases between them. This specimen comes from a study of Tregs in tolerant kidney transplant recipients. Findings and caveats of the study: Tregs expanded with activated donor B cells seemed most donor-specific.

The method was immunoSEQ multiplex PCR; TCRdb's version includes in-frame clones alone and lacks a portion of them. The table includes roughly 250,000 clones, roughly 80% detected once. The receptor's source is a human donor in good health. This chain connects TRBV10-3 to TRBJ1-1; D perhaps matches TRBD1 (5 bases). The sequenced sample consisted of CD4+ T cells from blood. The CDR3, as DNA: TGTGCCATCAAACAGGTGAGGAACACTGAAGCTTTCTTT. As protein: CAIKQVRNTEAFF.